Listed below are T cell receptor beta chains from one sample, sequenced in a study of neurological immune-mediated disorders. TCRdb fed the 5' RACE reads into MiXCR, producing one record per CDR3 protein. The sample carries tens of thousands of distinct CDR3 sequences, 9% to 10% recorded once. The material sequenced was PBMCs. The receptors come from a woman aged 35 to 49 in good health. The CDR3 runs from the conserved cysteine through the conserved F or W. The order of the fields is V gene, clone size, D gene, J gene, CDR3 protein, CDR3 DNA. The D gene is left open where the match is weak. Size values are once, few and many counts, or a class for expanded clones, and some rows have none.

TRBV12-3/TRBV12-4	many	TRBD1	TRBJ1-5	CASSSQSQGIRPQHF	TGTGCCAGCAGTTCGCAATCACAGGGGATTCGGCCCCAGCATTTT
TRBV7-9	many	TRBD1	TRBJ2-7	CASSLYRDPGGEQYF	TGTGCCAGCAGCTTATACCGGGATCCAGGGGGCGAGCAGTACTTC
TRBV27	many	-	TRBJ2-5	CASSSRSKETQYF	TGTGCCAGCAGTTCCCGATCGAAAGAGACCCAGTACTTC
TRBV25-1	many	-	TRBJ2-7	CASNSGRGYEQYF	TGTGCCAGCAACTCTGGCAGGGGATACGAGCAGTACTTC
TRBV29-1	many	-	TRBJ2-7	CSVETGGQLIYF	TGCAGCGTTGAGACCGGGGGACAGCTAATTTACTTC
TRBV5-1	many	TRBD1	TRBJ2-2	CASSTGAGPTGELFF	TGCGCCAGCAGCACAGGGGCCGGCCCCACCGGGGAGCTGTTTTTT
TRBV5-1	many	-	TRBJ2-1	CASYRDSGTYNEQFF	TGCGCCAGCTACCGGGATAGCGGAACCTACAATGAGCAGTTCTTC
TRBV18	many	-	TRBJ2-5	CASSPIIPAGEETQYF	TGTGCCAGCTCACCAATTATTCCAGCGGGCGAAGAGACCCAGTACTTC
TRBV7-3	-	-	TRBJ2-7	CASSQVVGDYEQYF	TGTGCCAGCAGCCAGGTCGTCGGGGACTACGAGCAGTACTTC
TRBV11-3	many	TRBD1	TRBJ1-1	CASSLGTGGANTEAFF	TGTGCCAGCAGCCTCGGGACAGGGGGCGCGAACACTGAAGCTTTCTTT
TRBV6-2/TRBV6-3	many	TRBD2	TRBJ2-7	CASPKGPSGRAHEQYF	TGTGCCAGCCCAAAGGGGCCTAGCGGGAGGGCCCACGAGCAGTACTTC
TRBV11-2	many	-	TRBJ2-7	CASSLEPTDPYEQYF	TGTGCCAGCAGCTTAGAACCCACGGACCCCTACGAGCAGTACTTC
TRBV5-1	many	-	TRBJ1-1	CASSSISLNTEAFF	TGCGCCAGCAGCTCCATCTCCTTGAACACTGAAGCTTTCTTT
TRBV5-5	many	-	TRBJ2-2	CASSPVVTPRSGELFF	TGTGCCAGCAGCCCCGTGGTGACCCCCAGGTCCGGGGAGCTGTTTTTT
TRBV6-1	-	TRBD1	TRBJ2-5	CASRSDRRETQYF	TGTGCCAGCAGATCGGACAGGAGAGAGACCCAGTACTTC
TRBV10-3	-	-	TRBJ2-7	CVIRRGSFLHEQYF	TGTGTCATAAGAAGAGGGAGCTTTCTCCACGAGCAGTACTTC
TRBV14	many	-	TRBJ1-6	CASSPFGVINSPLHF	TGTGCCAGCAGCCCGTTTGGGGTTATTAATTCACCCCTCCACTTT
TRBV7-2	many	TRBD1	TRBJ1-4	CASSPDRGRSNEKLFF	TGTGCCAGCAGCCCAGACAGGGGGCGCAGTAATGAAAAACTGTTTTTT
TRBV29-1	many	TRBD1	TRBJ2-1	CSVGTGESSYNEQFF	TGCAGCGTAGGTACAGGGGAAAGCTCCTACAATGAGCAGTTCTTC
TRBV14	many	-	TRBJ2-7	CASSPQWGAAYEQYF	TGTGCCAGCAGCCCGCAATGGGGGGCAGCGTACGAGCAGTACTTC
TRBV5-1	many	-	TRBJ2-3	CASAPSGARTDTQYF	TGCGCCAGCGCTCCCTCGGGGGCTCGCACAGATACGCAGTATTTT
TRBV7-9	few	-	TRBJ1-2	CASSDDRFSAGYTF	TGTGCCAGCAGCGACGACAGGTTCTCGGCTGGCTACACCTTC
TRBV10-3	many	-	TRBJ1-1	CAISSPTGNTEAFF	TGTGCCATCAGTTCGCCGACAGGGAACACTGAAGCTTTCTTT
TRBV12-5	many	-	TRBJ1-1	CASGFHGRRRAFF	TGTGCTAGTGGTTTCCACGGACGTCGGCGGGCTTTCTTT
TRBV4-1	many	TRBD1	TRBJ1-6	CASSRRPGTGGYEVNSPLHF	TGCGCCAGCAGCCGGCGCCCCGGGACAGGAGGATATGAGGTTAATTCACCCCTCCACTTT
TRBV6-4	many	TRBD2	TRBJ2-1	CASSSGTSGVSEQFF	TGTGCCAGCAGTTCCGGGACTAGCGGGGTTTCTGAGCAGTTCTTC
TRBV21-1	many	-	TRBJ2-7	CASSKGWRRARPYEQYF	TGTGCCAGCAGCAAAGGGTGGAGGCGGGCCAGGCCCTACGAGCAGTACTTC
TRBV5-5	many	TRBD1	TRBJ2-7	CASSRQGISHEQYF	TGTGCCAGCAGCCGACAGGGCATCTCCCACGAGCAGTACTTC
TRBV20-1	many	-	TRBJ1-1	CSARDGTVNTEAFF	TGCAGTGCTAGAGACGGGACGGTGAACACTGAAGCTTTCTTT
TRBV5-1	few	TRBD1	TRBJ1-3	CASSLTGQLISGNTIYF	TGCGCCAGCAGCTTGACGGGACAGTTGATTAGTGGAAACACCATATATTTT
TRBV20-1	many	-	TRBJ2-5	CSARDMAVETQYF	TGCAGTGCTAGAGATATGGCGGTGGAGACCCAGTACTTC
TRBV9	many	TRBD1	TRBJ2-7	CASSPGTGAPYEQYF	TGTGCCAGCAGCCCCGGGACAGGGGCTCCCTACGAGCAGTACTTC
TRBV6-2/TRBV6-3	many	TRBD1	TRBJ1-1	CASRTGTGYRTRNTEAFF	TGTGCCAGCAGGACCGGGACAGGGTATCGAACGAGGAACACTGAAGCTTTCTTT
TRBV7-8	many	-	TRBJ2-6	CASHLGSGANVLTF	TGTGCCAGCCACCTCGGCTCTGGGGCCAACGTCCTGACTTTC
TRBV19	-	-	TRBJ2-1	CASSYSGGPEQFF	TGTGCCAGTAGTTATTCTGGGGGTCCTGAGCAGTTCTTC
TRBV7-2	many	-	TRBJ1-1	CASSLWVMNTEAFF	TGTGCCAGCAGCTTATGGGTAATGAACACTGAAGCTTTCTTT
TRBV29-1	many	-	TRBJ1-1	CSVSGPLNTEAFF	TGCAGCGTCTCGGGACCATTGAACACTGAAGCTTTCTTT
TRBV15	many	-	TRBJ1-6	CATSRDPPGGGSPLHF	TGTGCCACCAGCAGAGACCCGCCCGGGGGAGGTTCACCCCTCCACTTT
TRBV4-3	many	-	TRBJ2-1	CASSQASAHNEQFF	TGCGCCAGCAGCCAAGCCTCGGCCCACAATGAGCAGTTCTTC
TRBV6-5	many	-	TRBJ2-4	CASSWDRLAKNIQYF	TGTGCCAGCAGCTGGGACCGACTAGCCAAAAACATTCAGTACTTC
TRBV9	many	-	TRBJ1-1	CASSDEITTEAFF	TGTGCCAGCAGCGACGAAATTACGACTGAAGCTTTCTTT
TRBV5-1	-	TRBD2	TRBJ2-1	CASSLPTSGNEQFF	TGCGCCAGCAGCCTCCCGACTAGCGGCAATGAGCAGTTCTTC
TRBV29-1	many	-	TRBJ2-1	CSVEDRIKATHTDEQFF	TGCAGCGTTGAAGATCGAATCAAGGCAACCCACACCGATGAGCAGTTCTTC
TRBV7-2	many	TRBD2	TRBJ2-7	CASSLVRTSGQPYEQYF	TGTGCCAGCAGCTTAGTCCGGACTAGCGGGCAGCCCTACGAGCAGTACTTC
TRBV5-1	many	-	TRBJ2-3	CASSLSQSTDTQYF	TGCGCCAGCAGCTTGTCACAGTCCACAGATACGCAGTATTTT
TRBV18	many	-	TRBJ2-7	CASSPSLAASYEQYF	TGTGCCAGCTCACCTTCATTAGCCGCCTCCTACGAGCAGTACTTC
TRBV5-1	many	TRBD1	TRBJ2-5	CASSPIARTGATETQYF	TGCGCCAGCAGCCCCATCGCGAGGACAGGGGCGACGGAGACCCAGTACTTC
TRBV9	many	-	TRBJ1-4	CASSPTVSFNEKLFF	TGTGCCAGCAGCCCTACGGTCAGCTTTAATGAAAAACTGTTTTTT
TRBV6-5	-	-	TRBJ1-2	CASSLRANYGYTF	TGTGCCAGCAGTCTCAGGGCGAACTATGGCTACACCTTC
TRBV20-1	many	-	TRBJ1-2	CSASLERRGYTF	TGCAGTGCTAGTCTGGAGCGCCGGGGCTACACCTTC
TRBV10-3	many	-	TRBJ2-2	CAISGRGTGELFF	TGTGCCATCAGTGGCCGGGGCACCGGGGAGCTGTTTTTT
TRBV7-9	many	-	TRBJ2-1	CASSGDRDYNEQFF	TGTGCCAGCAGCGGGGACCGGGACTACAATGAGCAGTTCTTC
TRBV7-3	-	-	TRBJ2-7	CASSLNGVGSSYEQYF	TGTGCCAGCAGCTTAAATGGCGTGGGGAGCTCCTACGAGCAGTACTTC
TRBV5-8	many	TRBD1	TRBJ2-2	CASSPGQGLNTGELFF	TGTGCCAGCAGCCCCGGACAGGGACTGAACACCGGGGAGCTGTTTTTT
TRBV7-3	many	TRBD2	TRBJ2-3	CASSLGLAGGLDTQYF	TGTGCCAGCAGCCTAGGACTAGCGGGGGGGTTAGATACGCAGTATTTT
TRBV10-1	many	-	TRBJ2-3	CASSESSANVDTQYF	TGCGCCAGCAGTGAGTCGTCAGCGAACGTAGATACGCAGTATTTT
TRBV2	many	TRBD2	TRBJ2-1	CASSDSGLRNEQFF	TGTGCCAGCAGTGATAGCGGGTTAAGGAATGAGCAGTTCTTC
TRBV25-1	many	-	TRBJ2-7	CASPDTRYEQYF	TGTGCCAGCCCGGACACACGCTACGAGCAGTACTTC
TRBV7-2	-	TRBD1	TRBJ2-5	CASSSYRGPHETQYF	TGTGCCAGCAGCTCCTACAGGGGGCCCCACGAGACCCAGTACTTC
TRBV5-1	many	TRBD1	TRBJ1-4	CASSLAKTPQGRNEKLFF	TGCGCCAGCAGCTTGGCCAAGACCCCACAGGGGCGGAATGAAAAACTGTTTTTT